These 4 T cell receptor beta chains were all obtained from the same sample, sequenced in a study of CD8 T cells in ankylosing spondylitis. Via MiXCR, TCRdb re-called the 5' RACE reads, giving one row per CDR3 protein. The sample includes 300,000 to 400,000 distinct CDR3 sequences, roughly 15% of them seen just once. The sequencing sample was made of blood, either unsorted or a sorted T cell fraction (not recorded which). Receptors originate from a male donor with ankylosing spondylitis or in good health (not recorded which).

In its sample, this clonotype was seen a few times. CDR3 sequence reads: CATPDRGAEAFF. CDR3 nucleotide sequence: TGTGCCACCCCCGACAGGGGGGCTGAAGCTTTCTTT. The chain employs TRBV6-1 and TRBJ1-1; 9 bases align to TRBD1. CDR3 size: 12 residues. Germline V gene sequence: CDR1 MNHNS, CDR2 SASEGT. The trim removed 10 bases at V and 6 bases at J, leaving 6 bases unmatched.

The chain couples TRBV5-1 to TRBJ2-7, with unresolved D. Trimming removed 3 bases at V and 3 bases at J, with 7 bases between. The germline CDR1 and CDR2 sequences are SGHRS and YFSETQ. The CDR3 covers 12 residues. CDR3 residues: CASSWDGYEQYF. In DNA form, the CDR3 reads TGCGCCAGCAGCTGGGATGGCTACGAGCAGTACTTC.

The V gene is TRBV5-1, the J gene TRBJ2-4; 7 nucleotides match TRBD2. The CDR3 runs to 13 residues. Germline trimming cut 0 bases from V and 13 bases from J; bases unmatched to any gene: 7. Germline assignment: CDR1 SGHRS and CDR2 YFSETQ. CDR3 bases: TGCGCCAGCAGCTTGGCTGGCCTAGCGGACCAGTACTTC. This encodes CASSLAGLADQYF.

J is TRBJ1-2 and V is TRBV19; 8 bases match TRBD1. CDR3 length: 13 amino acids. Germline-derived CDR1 and CDR2 are LNHDA and SQIVND (reference sequence). V was clipped by 7 bases and J by 5 bases; unmatched bases: 6. The CDR3 loop is CASTGQGLYGYTF. The CDR3, as DNA: TGTGCCAGTACTGGACAGGGCTTATATGGCTACACCTTC. Supplemented by reference TRBV19 and TRBJ1-2, the full variable domain reads DGGITQSPKYLFRKEGQNVTLSCEQNLNHDAMYWYRQDPGQGLRLIYYSQIVNDFQKGDIAEGYSVSREKKESFPLTVTSAQKNPTAFYLCASTGQGLYGYTFGSGTRLTVV.